These T cell receptor beta chains were read from a single sample in a study of shared clonotypes between healthy human individuals. Clones were read by immunoSEQ multiplex PCR, and TCRdb kept only the in-frame ones, dropping some. The repertoire holds around 480,000 clones, nearly 80% seen once, with around an eighth in the top ten. The specimen sequenced was PBMCs. The origin of the receptors is a woman between 35 and 50 years old in good health. Some clones in this sample may be carry-over from other donors' samples. The CDR3 runs from the conserved cysteine through the conserved F or W. A D gene is named only where the DNA matches it firmly. The listing skips clone size in some rows; elsewhere it reads once, few, many or a size class.

TRBJ2-1,few,TRBV7-2,TRBD2,TGTGCCAGCAGCAGACTAGCGGGAGGGATCGATGAGCAGTTCTTC,CASSRLAGGIDEQFF
TRBJ2-7,once,TRBV7-2,TRBD2,TGTGCCAGCAGCCCCGGACTAGGGGTCTACGAGCAGTACTTC,CASSPGLGVYEQYF
TRBJ2-2,NA,TRBV7-8,NA,TGTGCCAGCAGCTTATCTGGGGAGCTGTTTTTT,CASSLSGELFF
TRBJ2-5,NA,TRBV5-1,TRBD1,TGCGCCAGCAGCCTAGGGGGCGAGGAGACCCAGTACTTC,CASSLGGEETQYF
TRBJ1-5,once,TRBV18,NA,TGTGCCAGCTCACCACATGAGCCTAGGAGTGGACAGCCCCAGCATTTT,CASSPHEPRSGQPQHF
TRBJ2-2,many,TRBV28,TRBD2,TGTGCCAGCAGTTCACCTAGCGGGAGGGGCACCGGGGAGCTGTTTTTT,CASSSPSGRGTGELFF
TRBJ2-1,NA,TRBV5-1,NA,TGCGCCAGCAGCTTCTATCAGAGCTCCTACAATGAGCAGTTCTTC,CASSFYQSSYNEQFF
TRBJ2-2,NA,TRBV7-2,NA,TGTGCCAGCAGCGAACTAGTGTCTGGGGAGCTGTTTTTT,CASSELVSGELFF
TRBJ1-5,few,TRBV5-4,NA,TGTGCCAGCAGCTTGGGACAGAATCAGCCCCAGCATTTT,CASSLGQNQPQHF
TRBJ2-6,NA,TRBV27,NA,TGTGCCAGCGGCTTTTCCTGGGGGGCCAACGTCCTGACTTTC,CASGFSWGANVLTF
TRBJ2-5,NA,TRBV13,NA,TGTGCCAGCAGCTTAGCCGGGGATCATCTGGGGACCCAGTACTTC,CASSLAGDHLGTQYF